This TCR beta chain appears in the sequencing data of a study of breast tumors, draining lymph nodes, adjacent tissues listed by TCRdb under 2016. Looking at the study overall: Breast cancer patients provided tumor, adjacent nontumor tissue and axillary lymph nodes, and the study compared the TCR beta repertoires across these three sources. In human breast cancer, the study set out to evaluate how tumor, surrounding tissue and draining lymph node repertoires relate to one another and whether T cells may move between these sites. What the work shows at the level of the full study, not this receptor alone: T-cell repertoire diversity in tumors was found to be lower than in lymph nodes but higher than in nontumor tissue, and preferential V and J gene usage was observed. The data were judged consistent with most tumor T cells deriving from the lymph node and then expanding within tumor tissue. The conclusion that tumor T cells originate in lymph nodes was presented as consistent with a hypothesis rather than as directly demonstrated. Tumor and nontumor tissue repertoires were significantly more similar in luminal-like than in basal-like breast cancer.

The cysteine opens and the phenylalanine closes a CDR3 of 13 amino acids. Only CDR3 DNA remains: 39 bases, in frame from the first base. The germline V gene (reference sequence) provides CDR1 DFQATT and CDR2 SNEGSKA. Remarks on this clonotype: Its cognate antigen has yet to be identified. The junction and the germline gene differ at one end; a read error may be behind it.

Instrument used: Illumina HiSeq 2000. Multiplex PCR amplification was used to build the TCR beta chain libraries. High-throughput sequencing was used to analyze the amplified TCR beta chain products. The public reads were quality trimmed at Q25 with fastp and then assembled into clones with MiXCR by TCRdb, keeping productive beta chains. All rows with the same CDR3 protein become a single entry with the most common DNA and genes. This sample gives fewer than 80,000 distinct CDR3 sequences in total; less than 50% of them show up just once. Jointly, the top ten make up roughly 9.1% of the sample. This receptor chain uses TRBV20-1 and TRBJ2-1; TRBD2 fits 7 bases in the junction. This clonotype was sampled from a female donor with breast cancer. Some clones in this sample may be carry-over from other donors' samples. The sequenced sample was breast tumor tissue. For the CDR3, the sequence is CSARAGRSNAQFF. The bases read TGCAGTGCCAGAGCGGGACGGTCAAATGCGCAGTTCTTC.